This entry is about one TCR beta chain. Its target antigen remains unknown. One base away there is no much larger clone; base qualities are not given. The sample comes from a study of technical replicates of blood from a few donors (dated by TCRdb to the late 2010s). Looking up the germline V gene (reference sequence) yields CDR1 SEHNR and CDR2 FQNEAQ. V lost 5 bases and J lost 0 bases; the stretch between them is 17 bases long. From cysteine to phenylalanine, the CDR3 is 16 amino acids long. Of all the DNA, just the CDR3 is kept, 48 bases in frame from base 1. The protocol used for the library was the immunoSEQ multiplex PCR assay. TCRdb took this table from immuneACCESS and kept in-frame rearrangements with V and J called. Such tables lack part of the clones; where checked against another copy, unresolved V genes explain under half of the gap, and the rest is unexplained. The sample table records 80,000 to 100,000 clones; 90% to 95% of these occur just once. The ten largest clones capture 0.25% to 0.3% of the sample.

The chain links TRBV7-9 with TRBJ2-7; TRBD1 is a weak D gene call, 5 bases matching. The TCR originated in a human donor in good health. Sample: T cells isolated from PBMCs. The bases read TGTGCCAGCAGCCCAGAGGACATTGCCCTCTCCTACGAGCAGTACTTC. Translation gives CASSPEDIALSYEQYF.